The 25 T cell receptor beta chains listed next were all sequenced from one sample in a study of T-cell memory formation after mild COVID-19. MiXCR was run by TCRdb on the 5' RACE reads, yielding one entry per CDR3 protein. The profile shows about 610,000 distinct CDR3 sequences, 17% of them singletons. Material: PBMCs or a T cell subset sorted from them (not recorded which). These receptors all stem from an adult woman who had mild COVID-19 (a few samples of this study predate the infection). Cell type and time point are not known.

The chain recombines TRBV11-2 with TRBJ1-2; 8 positions agree with TRBD1. The germline CDR1 and CDR2 sequences are SGHAT and FQNNGV. Germline trimming cut 5 bases from V and 6 bases from J; bases unmatched to any gene: 2. The CDR3 loop spans 12 amino acids. The CDR3 DNA reads as TGTGCCAGCAGCATACAGGGGGATGGCTACACCTTC. Its protein product is CASSIQGDGYTF.

This clonotype was observed a handful of times. The chain carries TRBV6-2 or TRBV6-3 and TRBJ1-2; 7 bases are shared with TRBD1. Germline V gene sequence: CDR1 MNHEY, CDR2 SVGEGT. The J segment lost 2 bases and the V segment lost 0 bases, leaving 3 bases of the junction unmatched. The CDR3 is made up of 15 amino acids. The CDR3 sequence is CASSYSATGNYGYTF. The CDR3 coding sequence is TGTGCCAGCAGTTACTCTGCGACAGGGAACTATGGCTACACCTTC.

The chain combines TRBV9 with TRBJ2-1; maybe TRBD2 (6 bases). CDR3 size: 13 residues. Germline V gene sequence: CDR1 SGDLS, CDR2 YYNGEE. V lost 4 bases to trimming and J lost 10 bases, with 15 bases between them. In DNA form, the CDR3 reads TGTGCCAGCAGCCCGCAGCGGGCAGAGGAGCAGTTCTTC. As protein: CASSPQRAEEQFF.

This rearrangement joins TRBV5-1 to TRBJ2-5; perhaps TRBD2 as D (5 bases). The V end lost 7 bases, the J end lost 1 base, and 20 bases lay between the germline ends. The CDR3 runs 16 residues. Germline lookup yields CDR1 SGHRS and CDR2 YFSETQ. CDR3 amino acids: CASQFFAGPSQETQYF. The CDR3 coding sequence is TGCGCCAGCCAGTTTTTTGCGGGCCCTTCCCAAGAGACCCAGTACTTC.

This clonotype was found a few times. The rearrangement links TRBV5-1 to TRBJ2-5, with D maybe TRBD1 (5 bases). The germline gives CDR1 SGHRS, CDR2 YFSETQ. V was clipped by 5 bases and J by 4 bases, with 12 bases between them. The CDR3 runs to 13 residues. The CDR3 DNA sequence: TGCGCCAGCAGAATTACCACAGGAGAGACCCAGTACTTC. Its protein is CASRITTGETQYF. Based on the CDR3 plus reference TRBV5-1 and TRBJ2-5, the full variable domain is KAGVTQTPRYLIKTRGQQVTLSCSPISGHRSVSWYQQTPGQGLQFLFEYFSETQRNKGNFPGRFSGRQFSNSRSEMNVSTLELGDSALYLCASRITTGETQYFGPGTRLLVL.

The chain carries TRBV12-3 or TRBV12-4 and TRBJ2-7; 12 nucleotides match TRBD2. J lost 5 bases, V lost 8 bases, and 10 bases had no gene match. The CDR3 loop spans 15 amino acids. CDR3 in amino acids: CASQVRGLAGNEQYF. The CDR3 nucleotides read TGTGCCAGCCAAGTTAGAGGACTAGCGGGAAACGAGCAGTACTTC.

The rearrangement links TRBV7-9 to TRBJ1-1; D is uncertain. Trimming took 1 base from V and 7 from J, leaving 10 bases between them. Germline CDR1 SEHNR, CDR2 FQNEAQ (reference sequence). The CDR3 sequence is 13 residues long. In DNA, the CDR3 is TGTGCCAGCAGCTTAGAGGTTGAAGTTGAAGCTTTCTTT. It specifies CASSLEVEVEAFF.

This clonotype was picked up a small number of times. J is TRBJ1-1 and V is TRBV2; TRBD1 agrees at 7 bases. CDR1 and CDR2 from the germline V gene are SNHLY and FYNNEI. The V segment lost 11 bases and the J segment 4 bases; nucleotides outside the gene matches: 10. The CDR3 spans 13 residues. The DNA of the CDR3 is TGTGCCTCCCGAGGGGGCTTGGTCACTGAAGCTTTCTTT. Protein: CASRGGLVTEAFF.

This clonotype came up a few times. The chain has TRBV20-1 and TRBJ1-1, with 7 positions matching TRBD1. V was pared by 3 bases and J by 6 bases, with 7 bases of the junction left unmatched. Germline-derived CDR1 and CDR2 are DFQATT and SNEGSKA (reference sequence). The CDR3 runs 13 residues. The CDR3 coding sequence is TGCAGTGCTAGTCAGGGGGGAAACCCTGAAGCTTTCTTT. It encodes CSASQGGNPEAFF.

This clonotype turned up a few times. The germline gene is not matched at one end of the junction; a read error may be the cause. The chain links TRBV20-1 to TRBJ1-1, with a weak D call TRBD1 (5 bases). CDR3 length: 14 residues. In germline, CDR1 is DFQATT, CDR2 SNEGSKA (reference sequence). The chain's CDR3 is CSSRQGGGHTEAFF. CDR3 in DNA: TGCAGTTCTAGGCAGGGCGGAGGACACACTGAAGCTTTCTTT.

The table lists this clonotype with a few counts. V gene TRBV7-3 combines with J gene TRBJ1-1; D possibly corresponds to TRBD1 (5 bases). V was trimmed by 1 base and J by 4 bases, leaving 16 bases between them. The CDR3 extends over 16 amino acids. The germline V gene has CDR1 SGHTA and CDR2 FQGTGA. CDR3 coding DNA: TGTGCCAGCAGCTTAAGTCGGATCGGGGGGAGCACTGAAGCTTTCTTT. Encoded protein: CASSLSRIGGSTEAFF. Looking up the rest from reference TRBV7-3 and TRBJ1-1 gives the full variable domain: GAGVSQTPSNKVTEKGKYVELRCDPISGHTALYWYRQSLGQGPEFLIYFQGTGAADDSGLPNDRFFAVRPEGSVSTLKIQRTERGDSAVYLCASSLSRIGGSTEAFFGQGTRLTVV.

This clonotype was counted ten times or more. The rearrangement uses TRBV12-3 or TRBV12-4 and TRBJ1-1; D possibly corresponds to TRBD1 (5 bases). The CDR3 is 13 residues long. The V and J ends lost 9 bases and 1 base respectively, with 12 bases between them. CDR3 DNA sequence: TGTGCCAGTTGGAGGACACAGAACACTGAAGCTTTCTTT. It is translated as CASWRTQNTEAFF.

The rearrangement uses TRBV6-6 and TRBJ1-5, with D hard to call. The CDR3 is 15 amino acids. Trimming pared 0 bases from V and 5 bases from J, leaving 11 bases between. CDR1 is MNHNY and CDR2 is SVGAGI in the germline V gene (reference sequence). CDR3 nucleotides: TGTGCCAGCAGTTACTCCCTAGAGTATGATCAGCCCCAGCATTTT. Translating it yields CASSYSLEYDQPQHF.

This clonotype has a handful of counts. The rearrangement links TRBV24-1 to TRBJ2-2; no reliable D call. The CDR3 consists of 15 residues. With 5 bases removed from V and 0 bases from J, the gap between germline ends came to 9 bases. Germline CDR1 reads KGHDR; CDR2 reads SFDVKD. The CDR3 sequence is CATSGYPANTGELFF. In DNA form, the CDR3 reads TGTGCCACCAGTGGTTACCCCGCGAACACCGGGGAGCTGTTTTTT.

The chain employs TRBV7-9 and TRBJ2-1; 8 bases map to TRBD2. V trimming: 1 base; J trimming: 5 bases; junction bases outside the gene matches: 4. The CDR3 is 15 residues long. Germline assignment: CDR1 SEHNR and CDR2 FQNEAQ (reference sequence). For the CDR3, the DNA is TGTGCCAGCAGCTTAGACGGGAGGGTCCACAATGAGCAGTTCTTC. Amino acid sequence: CASSLDGRVHNEQFF.

The gene calls are TRBV4-1 and TRBJ1-2, with D perhaps matching TRBD1 (5 bases). The germline CDR1 and CDR2 sequences are MGHRA and YSYEKL. V gave up 4 bases and J gave up 8 bases, with 17 bases separating them. The CDR3 length is 14 residues. The CDR3 sequence: CASSPYGQGDGYTF. In nucleotides, the CDR3 is TGCGCCAGCAGCCCGTACGGGCAGGGTGACGGCTACACCTTC.

The sample holds a few counts of this clonotype. V gene TRBV6-2 or TRBV6-3 combines with J gene TRBJ1-5, with a weak D call TRBD1 (5 bases). The length of the CDR3 is 14 residues. Germline loops: CDR1 MNHEY, CDR2 SVGEGT. The V end was cut by 7 bases, the J end by 5 bases, with 15 bases between. The CDR3 sequence is CASTGGSGYQPQHF. As DNA, the CDR3 is TGTGCCAGCACTGGGGGATCGGGTTATCAGCCCCAGCATTTT.

This clonotype appeared once. This rearrangement joins TRBV4-1 to TRBJ2-1; D gene uncertain. The germline V gene has CDR1 MGHRA and CDR2 YSYEKL. V was trimmed by 1 base and J by 0 bases, leaving 10 bases between them. This CDR3 comprises 16 residues. CDR3 sequence: CASSQVDQSSYNEQFF. In DNA, the CDR3 is TGCGCCAGCAGCCAAGTTGACCAGAGCTCCTACAATGAGCAGTTCTTC.

The V call is TRBV7-2, the J call TRBJ2-5; TRBD2 matches 8 bases. Germline trimming cut 5 bases from V and 4 bases from J; bases unmatched to any gene: 9. CDR3 length equals 15 residues. Per germline, CDR1 SGHTA and CDR2 FQGNSA. CDR3 sequence (DNA): TGTGCCAGCAGCCGACAGGTAGCGGGGTTAGAGACCCAGTACTTC. Its translation is CASSRQVAGLETQYF. Drawing the rest from reference TRBV7-2 and TRBJ2-5, the complete variable domain is GAGVSQSPSNKVTEKGKDVELRCDPISGHTALYWYRQSLGQGLEFLIYFQGNSAPDKSGLPSDRFSAERTGGSVSTLTIQRTQQEDSAVYLCASSRQVAGLETQYFGPGTRLLVL.

This clonotype occurred a few times. The chain joins TRBV9 to TRBJ2-7; D not resolved. This CDR3 comprises 14 residues. CDR1 SGDLS and CDR2 YYNGEE come from the germline V gene. V lost 1 base and J 2 bases, leaving 10 bases between the germline ends. CDR3 nucleotides: TGTGCCAGCAGCGTAAACAGCGTACCCTACGAGCAGTACTTC. It codes for CASSVNSVPYEQYF.

This clonotype was seen a few times. This chain uses TRBV29-1 with TRBJ1-2; weak D call: TRBD1 (6 bases). The germline V gene encodes CDR1 SQVTM and CDR2 ANQGSEA. The CDR3 runs 12 residues. The CDR3 protein is CSTGLMDYGYTF. The CDR3 bases are TGCAGTACAGGGCTCATGGACTATGGCTACACCTTC.

This clonotype was seen more than once but under ten times. The V call is TRBV20-1, the J call TRBJ1-2, with 8 bases lining up with TRBD1. Germline V lookup: CDR1 DFQATT, CDR2 SNEGSKA (reference sequence). Losses at the gene ends were 2 bases for V and 4 bases for J; bases not matched to a gene: 12. CDR3 length: 16 residues. The CDR3 region is CSARLLGQGSSYGYTF. Here the CDR3 DNA reads TGCAGTGCTAGACTCCTCGGACAGGGATCCTCCTATGGCTACACCTTC.

This clonotype was seen a few times. The chain's CDR3 is CAISTTGTRTLEQFF. In DNA form, the CDR3 reads TGTGCCATCAGCACAACGGGGACTAGGACGCTCGAGCAGTTCTTC. The chain has TRBV10-3 and TRBJ2-1; 8 bases fit TRBD2. Germline lookup yields CDR1 ENHRY and CDR2 SYGVKD. V was pared by 6 bases and J by 10 bases, with 14 bases of the junction left unmatched. This CDR3 is built from 15 residues.

This chain connects TRBV30 to TRBJ1-1; D is uncertain. Germline V gene sequence: CDR1 GTSNPN, CDR2 SVGIG (reference sequence). The V end lost 3 bases, the J end lost 2 bases, and 16 bases lay between the germline ends. This CDR3 spans 15 amino acids. CDR3 amino acids: CAWSPPYGLNTEAFF. CDR3 sequence (DNA): TGTGCCTGGAGCCCGCCATACGGCCTCAACACTGAAGCTTTCTTT.

This clonotype showed up just a few times. The chain uses TRBV6-5 and TRBJ1-2; tentatively, D is TRBD1 (6 bases). Germline V gene lookup returns CDR1 MNHEY and CDR2 SVGAGI. The CDR3 is made up of 14 amino acids. Trimming pared 2 bases from V and 1 base from J, leaving 8 bases between. The CDR3 is CASSYAGVNYGYTF. CDR3 bases: TGTGCCAGCAGTTACGCAGGGGTTAACTATGGCTACACCTTC.